Reported below is one T cell receptor (beta chain). Its antigen is unidentified. The data stem from a study of human versus mouse CDR3 diversity and MHC coevolution. The wider study: immunoSEQ was reported to reach one in 200,000 T cells sensitivity. Notes on the study in general: In humans, T-cell selection involved about 6 MHC II alleles. iCHAO1 estimated the human TCR beta repertoire at 1.5 million to 2 million clonotypes.

The V segment lost 4 bases and the J segment 4 bases; nucleotides outside the gene matches: 4. CDR1 and CDR2 from the germline V gene are SQVTM and ANQGSEA. The CDR3 has 13 amino acids. TCRdb keeps only in-frame clones here, not all; method: immunoSEQ multiplex PCR. The sample shows tens of thousands of clones, approximately 94% of them seen only once. The sample was naive CD4+ T cells from blood. Documented subset: CD45RO-negative CD62L-positive naive CD4 T cells. The chain joins TRBV29-1 to TRBJ1-2; 9 nucleotides agree with TRBD1. This sequence originates from a person between 60 and 70 years old in good health. The CDR3 sequence: CSVGTGEAYGYTF. The CDR3 DNA reads as TGCAGCGTTGGGACAGGGGAGGCCTATGGCTACACCTTC.